This T cell receptor (beta chain) was recorded in a study of regulatory T cells. Overall study findings and caveats: In CD3G-deficient patients, conventional CD4+ T cells were enriched for hydrophobic CDR3 residues at positions 6 and 7. Patient repertoires had restricted TRB V-J pairs and skewed V and J usage, most in Tregs.

On this clone: Antigen unknown.

Amplification used 52 TRBV primers and 13 TRBJ primers. Measured with immunoSEQ multiplex PCR; TCRdb has only the in-frame clones, and not every one. The sample carries about 35,000 clones, around 91% recorded once. This CDR3 contains 13 residues. Trimming pared 5 bases from V and 1 base from J, leaving 8 bases between. The germline V gene encodes CDR1 SGHAT and CDR2 FQNNGV. The chain uses TRBV11-2 and TRBJ1-1, with unresolved D. The sequence came from a person between 18 and 30 years old with CD3G deficiency. The sequencing input was conventional CD4+ T cells sorted from blood. The CDR3 coding sequence is TGTGCCAGCAGCAGTAAACCGAACACTGAAGCTTTCTTT. It codes for CASSSKPNTEAFF.